The 23 T cell receptor beta chains reported below all come from one sample, sequenced in a study of cytomegalovirus exposure and HLA in healthy donors. Primers for the PCR totalled 60 Vbeta and 13 Jbeta. Some clones are missing from TCRdb's copy, which holds only in-frame ones; the method was immunoSEQ multiplex PCR. The sample records about 94,000 clones, roughly three quarters being singletons. The sequencing sample was made of PBMCs. The receptors shown here come from a man aged 30-40 years in good health and CMV-seronegative.

The gene calls are TRBV4-2 and TRBJ1-6; 9 nucleotides line up with TRBD1. The CDR3 runs 17 residues. After removal of 3 bases from V and 10 bases from J, the junction contained 13 bases not matched to a gene. CDR1 is LGHNA, CDR2 YNFKEQ, per germline. Written as DNA, the CDR3 is TGTGCCAGCAGCCAGACATCTACCGGGACAGGGCGCTCACCCCTCCACTTT. It codes for CASSQTSTGTGRSPLHF.

Concerning this clone itself: Other DNA sequences from this sample encode an identical CDR3 as well. The rearrangement joins TRBV7-9 to TRBJ1-1; maybe TRBD1 (5 bases). The CDR3 length is 15 residues. From germline, CDR1 is SEHNR and CDR2 FQNEAQ (reference sequence). The V end lost 1 base, the J end lost 1 base, and 10 bases lay between the germline ends. CDR3 bases: TGTGCCAGCAGCTTAGGATGGGGCGAGAACACTGAAGCTTTCTTT. Amino acid sequence: CASSLGWGENTEAFF. Using reference TRBV7-9 and TRBJ1-1 for the parts outside the CDR3, the full variable domain is DTGVSQNPRHKITKRGQNVTFRCDPISEHNRLYWYRQTLGQGPEFLTYFQNEAQLEKSRLLSDRFSAERPKGSFSTLEIQRTEQGDSAMYLCASSLGWGENTEAFFGQGTRLTVV.

This chain joins TRBV2 and TRBJ2-7, with a weak D call TRBD1 (6 bases). V lost 10 bases, J lost 4 bases, and 26 bases lay in between. Germline V gene lookup returns CDR1 SNHLY and CDR2 FYNNEI. CDR3 length: 16 amino acids. CDR3 sequence: CATIRDNPGVDYEQYF. DNA for the CDR3: TGTGCCACCATTCGGGACAACCCTGGTGTGGATTACGAGCAGTACTTC.

As to this clone: The sample holds other DNA sequences that translate to the same CDR3. The V call is TRBV2, the J call TRBJ2-3, with D unclear. The CDR3 extends over 14 amino acids. Germline V lookup: CDR1 SNHLY, CDR2 FYNNEI. The V end lost 6 bases, the J end lost 2 bases, and 12 bases lay between the germline ends. DNA of the CDR3: TGTGCCAGCAGGGAAACAGATTACACAGATACGCAGTATTTT. It encodes CASRETDYTDTQYF.

The rearrangement uses TRBV2 and TRBJ1-2, with a weak D call TRBD1 (5 bases). Germline V CDR1 and CDR2: SNHLY, FYNNEI. Trimming took 3 bases from V and 7 from J, leaving 18 bases between them. CDR3 length equals 15 residues. In DNA, the CDR3 is TGTGCCAGCAGTGACCAGTGGCAGGGTCTTTCTGGCTACACCTTC. It translates to CASSDQWQGLSGYTF.

CDR3 bases: TGTGCCAGCAGTCGGACGACTGCTACAGGCTATGGCTACACCTTC. Translating it yields CASSRTTATGYGYTF. The V call is TRBV27, the J call TRBJ1-2; possible D gene TRBD1, 5 bases. Trimming took 5 bases from V and 4 from J, leaving 17 bases between them. This CDR3 spans 15 amino acids. From germline, CDR1 is MNHEY and CDR2 SMNVEV (reference sequence).

The chain has TRBV5-1 and TRBJ1-2, with no clear D. The germline CDR1 and CDR2 sequences are SGHRS and YFSETQ. Trimming removed 4 bases from V and 0 bases from J, with 7 bases in between. This CDR3 has 13 residues. The CDR3 nucleotides are TGCGCCAGCAGCCTGAGGTCTAACTATGGCTACACCTTC. The encoded protein is CASSLRSNYGYTF.

The chain uses TRBV6-5 and TRBJ2-1, with 9 positions matching TRBD2. V lost 4 bases and J lost 0; bases outside the gene matches: 4. Germline V CDR1 and CDR2: MNHEY, SVGAGI. This CDR3 comprises 16 residues. The CDR3 nucleotides are TGTGCCAGCAGTTCGGCGACTAGCGGCTCCTACAATGAGCAGTTCTTC. Translation: CASSSATSGSYNEQFF.

The chain combines TRBV11-2 with TRBJ1-4, with no clear D. This CDR3 has 12 amino acids. Germline CDR1 reads SGHAT; CDR2 reads FQNNGV. The V end lost 6 bases, the J end lost 1 base, and 3 bases lay between the germline ends. The CDR3 DNA follows: TGTGCCAGCAGACAAACTAATGAAAAACTGTTTTTT. Residues: CASRQTNEKLFF.

The chain carries TRBV27 and TRBJ1-4; a possible D gene is TRBD1 (6 bases). CDR3 length: 14 residues. V lost 6 bases to trimming and J lost 8 bases, with 16 bases between them. The germline V gene encodes CDR1 MNHEY and CDR2 SMNVEV (reference sequence). The CDR3 sequence: CASRRAGAGEKLFF. The CDR3 DNA sequence: TGTGCCAGCAGGCGGGCGGGGGCAGGGGAAAAACTGTTTTTT.

The chain is built from TRBV10-1 and TRBJ2-1, with D possibly TRBD2 on 6 matching bases. The V and J ends lost 4 bases and 6 bases respectively, with 13 bases between them. CDR1 and CDR2 (germline): WNHNN, SYGVQD (reference sequence). This CDR3 is built from 14 residues. The CDR3 nucleotides are TGCGCCAGCAGTGGCGGGATCGGTGGCAATGAGCAGTTCTTC. As protein: CASSGGIGGNEQFF.

This clone was observed a single time. The gene calls are TRBV18 and TRBJ1-2; 8 bases are shared with TRBD1. Germline loops: CDR1 KGHSH, CDR2 LQKENI. The CDR3 covers 16 residues. V lost 3 bases, J lost 3 bases, and 9 bases stayed unmatched. CDR3 sequence (DNA): TGTGCCAGCTCACCTCAAGTCCAGGGGGCCGACTATGGCTACACCTTC. Encoded protein: CASSPQVQGADYGYTF.

The table lists this clone with a few counts. The V gene is TRBV9, the J gene TRBJ2-1; 8 bases map to TRBD2. Germline trimming cut 2 bases from V and 2 bases from J; bases unmatched to any gene: 6. Germline assignment: CDR1 SGDLS and CDR2 YYNGEE. This CDR3 is 16 amino acids long. CDR3 sequence reads: CASSVTIAGTYNEQFF. CDR3 sequence (DNA): TGTGCCAGCAGCGTGACGATAGCGGGAACCTACAATGAGCAGTTCTTC.

This clone appeared once. CDR3 DNA sequence: TGTGCCAGCAGCTTAATGCTAGCGGGGCTCCTAAGCACAGATACGCAGTATTTT. Encoded protein: CASSLMLAGLLSTDTQYF. The rearrangement joins TRBV7-2 to TRBJ2-3; the match to TRBD2 covers 9 bases. Germline V gene data show CDR1 as SGHTA and CDR2 as FQGNSA. CDR3 length: 18 residues. The trim removed 2 bases at V and 0 bases at J, leaving 9 bases unmatched.

The chain has TRBV19 and TRBJ2-1; TRBD2 matches 9 bases. The CDR3 extends over 17 amino acids. Losses at the gene ends were 1 base for V and 2 bases for J; bases not matched to a gene: 6. Germline lookup yields CDR1 LNHDA and CDR2 SQIVND (reference sequence). The CDR3 bases are TGTGCCAGTAGTATAGTTACGACTAGCGGTACCTACAATGAGCAGTTCTTC. It specifies CASSIVTTSGTYNEQFF.

This clone was seen only a few times. The chain links TRBV15 to TRBJ2-6; TRBD1 matches 7 bases. CDR3 length: 16 amino acids. The V gene's germline CDR1 is LNHNV and CDR2 YYDKDF (reference sequence). V gave up 5 bases and J gave up 0 bases; unmatched junction bases: 4. This CDR3 reads CATSRGQDSGANVLTF. The CDR3 nucleotides read TGTGCCACCAGCCGCGGACAGGACTCTGGGGCCAACGTCCTGACTTTC.

This clone was seen a handful of times. The chain joins TRBV5-4 to TRBJ2-7; 9 bases map to TRBD1. Trimming cost V 4 bases and J 5 bases; bases outside gene matches: 4. CDR1 and CDR2 from the germline V gene are SGHNT and YYREEE (reference sequence). The CDR3 runs to 13 residues. The CDR3: CASSVQGADEQYF. CDR3 in DNA: TGTGCCAGCAGCGTACAGGGGGCTGACGAGCAGTACTTC.

The rearrangement links TRBV10-2 to TRBJ1-1; 7 bases line up with TRBD1. V trimming: 8 bases; J trimming: 2 bases; junction bases outside the gene matches: 8. This CDR3 region has 14 residues. Germline assignment: CDR1 WSHSY and CDR2 SAAADI. CDR3 sequence reads: CASEPGQKNTEAFF. DNA for the CDR3: TGCGCCAGCGAGCCGGGACAGAAAAACACTGAAGCTTTCTTT.

In its sample, this clone was seen once. The genes are TRBV18 and TRBJ1-5; 7 nucleotides match TRBD1. Germline V gives CDR1 KGHSH, CDR2 LQKENI. The CDR3 spans 13 residues. Trimming took 6 bases from V and 5 from J; bases not matched to a gene: 4. As DNA, the CDR3 is TGTGCCAGCTCGCCTCAGGGGGATCAGCCCCAGCATTTT. Amino acid sequence: CASSPQGDQPQHF.

This sequence joins TRBV6-1 and TRBJ1-5; D remains unclear. With 3 bases removed from V and 6 bases from J, the gap between germline ends came to 15 bases. Per germline, CDR1 MNHNS and CDR2 SASEGT. This CDR3 has 15 residues. CDR3 sequence reads: CASSEGLNDIQPQHF. CDR3 coding DNA: TGTGCCAGCAGTGAGGGCCTAAATGATATTCAGCCCCAGCATTTT.

The CDR3 region has the DNA TGTGCCAGCAGTTTCCAGGGGGCTAGGGAGCTGTTTTTT. Its translation: CASSFQGARELFF. V and J are TRBV28 and TRBJ2-2; the match to TRBD1 covers 8 bases. In germline, CDR1 is MDHEN, CDR2 SYDVKM. This CDR3 spans 13 amino acids. With 3 bases clipped from V and 9 bases from J, the junction kept 3 bases outside the gene matches.

This clone was seen once. This chain uses TRBV28 with TRBJ2-7; the D gene is possibly TRBD2 (6 bases). The CDR3 has 16 residues. CDR1 is MDHEN, CDR2 SYDVKM, per germline. V lost 5 bases to trimming and J lost 2 bases, with 19 bases between them. The CDR3: CASSLGRRGPPYEQYF. The DNA for the CDR3 is TGTGCCAGCAGTCTAGGGCGGAGGGGACCCCCCTACGAGCAGTACTTC.

The chain is built from TRBV10-1 and TRBJ1-6, with D perhaps matching TRBD1 (5 bases). There are 20 residues in the CDR3. CDR1 and CDR2 from the germline V gene are WNHNN and SYGVQD (reference sequence). V was trimmed by 6 bases and J by 8 bases, leaving 32 bases between them. Written as DNA, the CDR3 is TGCGCCAGCAGGCGGGACGCTGGAAGGCTCCTATCTAGGGATGATTCACCCCTCCACTTT. Amino acid sequence: CASRRDAGRLLSRDDSPLHF.